These 7 T cell receptor beta chains were all obtained from the same sample, sequenced in a study of cytomegalovirus exposure and HLA in healthy donors. 60 Vbeta and 13 Jbeta primers were used in PCR. Profiled with immunoSEQ multiplex PCR; TCRdb holds only in-frame clones, not every one. The sample has under 150,000 clones, 80% seen once; the top ten hold 2.5%. Sequencing was carried out using PBMCs. Receptors originate from a man aged 25-40 years in good health and CMV-seronegative.

V usage is TRBV29-1 and J usage is TRBJ2-1; 7 nucleotides agree with TRBD1. V shed 6 bases and J 0 bases; nucleotides not matched to a gene: 11. CDR1 is SQVTM, CDR2 ANQGSEA, per germline. The CDR3 consists of 16 residues. CDR3 sequence reads: CSVSTLQGSSYNEQFF. DNA for the CDR3: TGCAGCGTATCGACCTTACAGGGGAGCTCCTACAATGAGCAGTTCTTC.

This CDR3 reads CASSLATSLVEQFF. The DNA of the CDR3 is TGCGCCAGCAGCTTGGCCACGTCACTAGTTGAGCAGTTCTTC. The chain combines TRBV5-1 with TRBJ2-1; perhaps TRBD2 as D (5 bases). Trimming took off 0 bases at V and 9 bases at J, with 13 bases between the two ends. Germline CDR1 and CDR2: SGHRS and YFSETQ. This CDR3 region has 14 residues.

The CDR3 DNA follows: TGTGCCTCCCTGGGACAGGGGTACACCGGGGAGCTGTTTTTT. Residues: CASLGQGYTGELFF. The J gene is TRBJ2-2, the V gene TRBV25-1; TRBD1 matches 10 bases. In germline, CDR1 is MGHDK, CDR2 SYGVNS. The CDR3 runs 14 residues. Losses at the gene ends were 11 bases for V and 3 bases for J; bases not matched to a gene: 6.

The chain employs TRBV11-3 and TRBJ2-3; 8 bases fit TRBD1. The V gene's germline CDR1 is SGHNT and CDR2 YENEEA. V gave up 5 bases and J gave up 3 bases; unmatched junction bases: 10. The CDR3 contains 16 residues. In DNA, the CDR3 is TGTGCCAGCAGCACCGACAGGGGCGGGGTAACAGATACGCAGTATTTT. It encodes CASSTDRGGVTDTQYF.

The chain links TRBV9 to TRBJ2-3; 7 bases align to TRBD1. J gave up 5 bases and V 3 bases, and 6 bases lay outside the gene matches. The CDR3 runs to 14 residues. CDR1 is SGDLS and CDR2 is YYNGEE in the germline V gene. The CDR3 DNA follows: TGTGCCAGCAGCGCATCCGGGACAGTAGATACGCAGTATTTT. Translating it yields CASSASGTVDTQYF.

The chain employs TRBV27 and TRBJ2-7, with 7 bases matching TRBD2. V shed 6 bases and J 3 bases; nucleotides not matched to a gene: 11. The CDR3 length is 15 residues. Germline-derived CDR1 and CDR2 are MNHEY and SMNVEV (reference sequence). The CDR3 sequence is CASSAGTAGVYEQYF. In DNA form, the CDR3 reads TGTGCCAGCAGCGCCGGGACGGCGGGGGTCTACGAGCAGTACTTC.

On this clone itself: The germline gene is not matched at one end of the junction; a read error may be the cause. CDR3 loop: CAWSLSNQPQNF. In DNA form, the CDR3 reads TGTGCCTGGAGTCTTAGCAATCAGCCCCAGAATTTT. V is TRBV30 and J is TRBJ1-5; D unclear. Germline CDR1 reads GTSNPN; CDR2 reads SVGIG (reference sequence). This CDR3 contains 12 residues.